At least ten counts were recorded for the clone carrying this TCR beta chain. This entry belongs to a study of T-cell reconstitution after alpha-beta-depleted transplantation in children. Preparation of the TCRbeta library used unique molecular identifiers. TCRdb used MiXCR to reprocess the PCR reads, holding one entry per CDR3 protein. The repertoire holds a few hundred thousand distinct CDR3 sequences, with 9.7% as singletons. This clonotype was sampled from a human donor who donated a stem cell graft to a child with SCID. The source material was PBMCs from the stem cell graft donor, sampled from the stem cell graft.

The CDR3 DNA reads as TGTGCCAGCAGTGAGGGGGAGAGCTCCTACAATGAGCAGTTCTTC. It specifies CASSEGESSYNEQFF. This chain connects TRBV2 to TRBJ2-1; D may be TRBD1 or TRBD2 (5 bases each). The CDR3 sequence is 15 residues long. V gave up 3 bases and J gave up 0 bases, with 9 bases separating them. Germline V gene sequence: CDR1 SNHLY, CDR2 FYNNEI.